The 27 T cell receptor beta chains listed next were all sequenced from one sample in a study of blood T cell repertoires in COVID-19. TCRdb keeps only in-frame clones here, not all; method: immunoSEQ multiplex PCR. The data contain more than 95,000 clones, more than 65% of them seen just once; the ten biggest clones take up around 2%. The specimen was peripheral blood. The receptors stem from a woman in her 70s with acute or convalescent COVID-19.

This chain uses TRBV5-1 with TRBJ1-4, with TRBD1 matching over 8 bases. This CDR3 is 15 amino acids long. J lost 8 bases, V lost 0 bases, and 6 bases had no gene match. The germline V gene has CDR1 SGHRS and CDR2 YFSETQ. CDR3 in amino acids: CASSLGQGAFEKLFF. The CDR3 nucleotides read TGCGCCAGCAGCTTGGGTCAGGGGGCGTTCGAAAAACTGTTTTTT.

CDR3 sequence (DNA): TGTGCCAGCAGCTCCCGACAGCTAGAAAAACTGTTTTTT. It translates to CASSSRQLEKLFF. J is TRBJ1-4 and V is TRBV5-8; possible D gene TRBD1, 5 bases. V lost 3 bases and J lost 8, with 11 bases in between. The CDR3 runs 13 residues. Germline-derived CDR1 and CDR2 are SGHTS and YDEGEE.

CDR3 in amino acids: CASSIDKQGFYGYTF. The CDR3 DNA is TGTGCCAGTAGTATAGATAAGCAGGGCTTCTATGGCTACACCTTC. This chain joins TRBV19 and TRBJ1-2, with D maybe TRBD1 (5 bases). CDR1 and CDR2 (germline): LNHDA, SQIVND (reference sequence). The CDR3 covers 15 residues. Trimming removed 0 bases from V and 4 bases from J, with 12 bases in between. Supplemented by reference TRBV19 and TRBJ1-2, the full variable domain reads DGGITQSPKYLFRKEGQNVTLSCEQNLNHDAMYWYRQDPGQGLRLIYYSQIVNDFQKGDIAEGYSVSREKKESFPLTVTSAQKNPTAFYLCASSIDKQGFYGYTFGSGTRLTVV.

This clone has just a few counts. The V call is TRBV7-6, the J call TRBJ1-1; 9 bases are shared with TRBD1. The CDR3 length is 15 residues. Germline CDR1 SGHVS, CDR2 FNYEAQ. J gave up 0 bases and V 5 bases, and 4 bases lay outside the gene matches. The CDR3: CASSPGQGLNTEAFF. CDR3 DNA: TGTGCCAGCAGCCCCGGACAGGGGTTGAACACTGAAGCTTTCTTT.

The chain couples TRBV7-2 to TRBJ1-1; maybe TRBD1 (5 bases). This CDR3 comprises 14 residues. The germline CDR1 and CDR2 sequences are SGHTA and FQGNSA. V lost 7 bases and J lost 1, with 13 bases in between. CDR3: CASIPNQGNTEAFF. CDR3 sequence (DNA): TGTGCCAGCATCCCAAATCAGGGGAACACTGAAGCTTTCTTT.

The chain joins TRBV6-2 or TRBV6-3 to TRBJ2-1; D is uncertain. CDR1 and CDR2 (germline): MNHEY, SVGEGT. Trimming removed 0 bases from V and 7 bases from J, with 16 bases in between. The CDR3 consists of 16 residues. The CDR3 reads CASSYSSSRGDNEQFF. In DNA, the CDR3 is TGTGCCAGCAGTTACTCCTCCTCTCGAGGCGATAATGAGCAGTTCTTC.

The chain recombines TRBV7-9 with TRBJ2-6; 9 bases fit TRBD1. J was trimmed by 3 bases and V by 5 bases; bases with no gene match: 5. The CDR3 has 16 amino acids. Per germline, CDR1 SEHNR and CDR2 FQNEAQ (reference sequence). The CDR3 loop is CASSTHRGRGANVLTF. The CDR3 nucleotides read TGTGCCAGCAGCACTCACAGGGGGCGTGGGGCCAACGTCCTGACTTTC.

A few counts support this clone. V and J are TRBV4-3 and TRBJ2-7; 11 bases match TRBD2. With V trimmed by 0 bases and J by 0 bases, 4 bases remained unmatched. Germline-derived CDR1 and CDR2 are LGHNA and YSLEER. This CDR3 is 17 amino acids long. CDR3 in amino acids: CASSQDVLAGGSYEQYF. The CDR3 nucleotides read TGCGCCAGCAGCCAAGATGTCCTAGCGGGGGGCTCCTACGAGCAGTACTTC.

J is TRBJ1-3 and V is TRBV5-5; TRBD1 agrees at 10 bases. V shed 3 bases, J shed 2 bases, and the junction held 8 bases outside the gene matches. The CDR3 has 17 residues. Germline-derived CDR1 and CDR2 are SGHKS and YYEKEE (reference sequence). The CDR3 DNA reads TGTGCCAGCAGCTCCTTGGGACAGGGGATCGCTGGAAACACCATATATTTT. This sequence encodes CASSSLGQGIAGNTIYF. The variable domain in full, completed from reference TRBV5-5 and TRBJ1-3, reads DAGVTQSPTHLIKTRGQQVTLRCSPISGHKSVSWYQQVLGQGPQFIFQYYEKEERGRGNFPDRFSARQFPNYSSELNVNALLLGDSALYLCASSSLGQGIAGNTIYFGEGSWLTVV.

The chain has TRBV5-1 and TRBJ2-7; 9 bases match TRBD1. The CDR3 contains 14 residues. Germline V lookup: CDR1 SGHRS, CDR2 YFSETQ. The junction had 5 bases not matched to a gene; V was cut back by 2 bases and J by 5 bases. Here the CDR3 reads CASSFGQGSHEQYF. In nucleotides, the CDR3 is TGCGCCAGCAGCTTTGGACAGGGGAGCCACGAGCAGTACTTC.

The chain couples TRBV18 to TRBJ2-7, with D possibly matching TRBD2 (5 bases). This CDR3 spans 13 amino acids. Germline CDR1 is KGHSH and CDR2 is LQKENI. V gave up 4 bases and J gave up 1 base, with 8 bases separating them. The CDR3 is CASSQDWSYEQYF. CDR3 coding DNA: TGTGCCAGCTCACAGGACTGGTCCTACGAGCAGTACTTC.

The CDR3 nucleotides read TGTGCCAGCAGTGGGAAGACAGGCACTGAAGCTTTCTTT. This sequence encodes CASSGKTGTEAFF. The rearrangement links TRBV12-3 or TRBV12-4 to TRBJ1-1; tentative D call: TRBD1 (6 bases). This CDR3 contains 13 residues. V was trimmed by 5 bases and J by 4 bases, leaving 11 bases between them.

The V and J genes are TRBV5-1 and TRBJ1-3; TRBD1 might be the D (6 bases). The germline CDR1 and CDR2 sequences are SGHRS and YFSETQ. The CDR3 length is 15 residues. The germline V and J ends were trimmed by 5 bases and 0 bases, with 12 bases remaining between them. The CDR3 DNA follows: TGCGCCAGCAGTAACCAGGGGAACTCTGGAAACACCATATATTTT. It specifies CASSNQGNSGNTIYF. Supplemented by reference TRBV5-1 and TRBJ1-3, the full variable domain reads KAGVTQTPRYLIKTRGQQVTLSCSPISGHRSVSWYQQTPGQGLQFLFEYFSETQRNKGNFPGRFSGRQFSNSRSEMNVSTLELGDSALYLCASSNQGNSGNTIYFGEGSWLTVV.

The genes are TRBV19 and TRBJ2-5; D remains unclear. Trimming removed 5 bases at V and 5 bases at J, with 9 bases between. The CDR3 is 12 amino acids. CDR1 is LNHDA and CDR2 is SQIVND in the germline V gene (reference sequence). The CDR3 DNA sequence: TGTGCCAGTAGTCGCCGCGGCGAGACCCAGTACTTC. Translating gives CASSRRGETQYF.

This chain links TRBV10-3 with TRBJ2-7; 9 bases agree with TRBD1. The CDR3 totals 13 residues. V was clipped by 7 bases and J by 6 bases; unmatched bases: 7. Germline lookup yields CDR1 ENHRY and CDR2 SYGVKD. This CDR3 reads CAIKGQGRSEQYF. For the CDR3, the DNA is TGTGCCATCAAGGGACAGGGCAGGAGCGAGCAGTACTTC.

This chain uses TRBV12-3 or TRBV12-4 with TRBJ1-6; TRBD1 is a possible D gene (5 bases). This CDR3 spans 13 amino acids. Trimming took off 5 bases at V and 7 bases at J, with 9 bases between the two ends. The CDR3: CASSQQENSPLHF. The CDR3 bases are TGTGCCAGCAGTCAACAGGAGAATTCACCCCTCCACTTT.

This clone appeared a few times. The rearrangement joins TRBV6-5 to TRBJ2-7, with TRBD1 identical over 9 bases. V trimming: 5 bases; J trimming: 0 bases; junction bases outside the gene matches: 5. This CDR3 region has 15 residues. Germline V gene lookup returns CDR1 MNHEY and CDR2 SVGAGI. The chain's CDR3 is CASSPDRGYSYEQYF. The CDR3 nucleotides read TGTGCCAGCAGTCCCGACAGGGGGTACTCCTACGAGCAGTACTTC.

The chain combines TRBV7-9 with TRBJ2-2, with 10 bases aligning to TRBD2. The CDR3 is 16 amino acids. In germline, CDR1 is SEHNR, CDR2 FQNEAQ (reference sequence). V was pared by 4 bases and J by 4 bases, with 6 bases of the junction left unmatched. Here the CDR3 DNA reads TGTGCCAGCAGCTCAGCGGGGGGGACGAGCACCGGGGAGCTGTTTTTT. The encoded protein is CASSSAGGTSTGELFF.

A few counts support this clone. This chain joins TRBV25-1 and TRBJ2-7; tentative D call: TRBD1 (5 bases). The germline V gene encodes CDR1 MGHDK and CDR2 SYGVNS. V was trimmed by 4 bases and J by 5 bases, leaving 15 bases between them. The CDR3 length is 14 residues. In DNA, the CDR3 is TGTGCCAGCAGTGCTTCAGGGATCGTCCACGAGCAGTACTTC. Encoded protein: CASSASGIVHEQYF.

This CDR3 is CASSISQSTEAFF. DNA for the CDR3: TGTGCCAGTAGTATAAGTCAGTCCACTGAAGCTTTCTTT. V usage is TRBV19 and J usage is TRBJ1-1, with unresolved D. The CDR3 contains 13 residues. V lost 2 bases and J 4 bases, leaving 8 bases between the germline ends. Germline V gene sequence: CDR1 LNHDA, CDR2 SQIVND (reference sequence).

The chain carries TRBV7-8 and TRBJ1-1; no clear D gene. Germline V gene data show CDR1 as SGHVS and CDR2 as FQNEAQ. CDR3 length: 12 residues. V lost 5 bases and J 4 bases, leaving 8 bases between the germline ends. The CDR3 sequence is CASSLLSTEAFF. The CDR3 nucleotides read TGTGCCAGCAGCCTCCTGAGCACTGAAGCTTTCTTT.

This clone was seen ten or more times. The genes are TRBV18 and TRBJ1-2; perhaps TRBD1 as D (5 bases). There are 14 residues in the CDR3. V was shortened by 3 bases and J by 8 bases, with 16 bases between the two germline ends. Germline lookup yields CDR1 KGHSH and CDR2 LQKENI. CDR3 amino acids: CASSPSDTGRGYTF. DNA for the CDR3: TGTGCCAGCTCACCTTCTGACACAGGACGGGGCTACACCTTC.

This clone has a single count. The chain has TRBV28 and TRBJ1-5; 8 nucleotides line up with TRBD1. Germline V lookup: CDR1 MDHEN, CDR2 SYDVKM. Trimming took 1 base from V and 4 from J; bases not matched to a gene: 6. The CDR3 runs 16 residues. CDR3 amino acids: CASSLSPGQVNQPQHF. The CDR3 DNA reads as TGTGCCAGCAGTTTATCCCCGGGACAGGTTAATCAGCCCCAGCATTTT.

V is TRBV5-1 and J is TRBJ2-2; TRBD2 agrees at 9 bases. Germline V gene sequence: CDR1 SGHRS, CDR2 YFSETQ. V dropped 3 bases and J dropped 6; count of bases not matched to a gene: 3. The CDR3 consists of 14 residues. The CDR3 coding sequence is TGCGCCAGCAGCTACGGCGGGGGGGCCGGGGAGCTGTTTTTT. Protein product: CASSYGGGAGELFF.

The V and J genes are TRBV3-1 (or the pseudogene TRBV3-2) and TRBJ2-4, with a tentative D call TRBD2 (6 bases). Trimming pared 1 base from V and 7 bases from J, leaving 11 bases between. Germline CDR1 LGHDT, CDR2 YNNKEL (reference sequence). This CDR3 contains 14 residues. The CDR3, as DNA: TGTGCCAGCAGCCAAGCAGGGACTGCCAACATTCAGTACTTC. Translated, it gives CASSQAGTANIQYF.

A single count supports this clone. The DNA for the CDR3 is TGTGCCATCAGTGAGCCTAGCGCCACCTACGAGCAGTACTTC. It specifies CAISEPSATYEQYF. J is TRBJ2-7 and V is TRBV10-3; TRBD2 might be the D (6 bases). V lost 2 bases, J lost 2 bases, and 10 bases lay in between. This CDR3 is built from 14 residues. Germline values: CDR1 ENHRY, CDR2 SYGVKD.

This clone was found many times. The V gene is TRBV10-3, the J gene TRBJ1-4, with D possibly being TRBD1 (6 bases). The germline V gene has CDR1 ENHRY and CDR2 SYGVKD. The CDR3 totals 15 residues. V lost 10 bases and J lost 8, with 23 bases in between. The CDR3 region is CATAGTIGGGEKLFF. Here the CDR3 DNA reads TGTGCCACGGCCGGGACAATCGGGGGAGGGGAAAAACTGTTTTTT.